These 13 T cell receptor beta chains came from one sample sequenced in a study of blood T cell repertoires in COVID-19. The protocol was immunoSEQ multiplex PCR, while the TCRdb copy is restricted to in-frame clones and leaves out a portion. The table has about 300,000 clones, around 86% seen once. Sequencing was performed on PBMCs or T cells enriched from blood (not recorded which). Receptors originate from a man under 40 who had recovered from COVID-19.

The rearrangement links TRBV6-1 to TRBJ1-2; 8 nucleotides match TRBD1. Germline-derived CDR1 and CDR2 are MNHNS and SASEGT. The V segment lost 1 base and the J segment 9 bases; nucleotides outside the gene matches: 13. The CDR3 sequence is 16 residues long. This CDR3 is CASSEGLTGGPFSYTF. CDR3 in DNA: TGTGCCAGCAGTGAAGGTTTAACAGGGGGTCCTTTCAGCTACACCTTC.

V and J are TRBV11-2 and TRBJ2-7, with 7 bases that match TRBD2. Germline CDR1 SGHAT, CDR2 FQNNGV. The length of the CDR3 is 15 residues. With 5 bases clipped from V and 2 bases from J, the junction kept 9 bases outside the gene matches. DNA for the CDR3: TGTGCCAGCAGCCGTCAGAGGGCGGGAGCCTACGAGCAGTACTTC. It yields the protein CASSRQRAGAYEQYF.

This sequence joins TRBV6-5 and TRBJ2-2; D perhaps matches TRBD1 (5 bases). CDR3 size: 13 residues. Between the trimmed V and J ends, which lost 8 bases and 4 bases, there was a span of 11 bases. CDR1 is MNHEY and CDR2 is SVGAGI in the germline V gene. The CDR3 DNA reads as TGTGCCAGCGGAGCAGGGATCACCGGGGAGCTGTTTTTT. Translation: CASGAGITGELFF.

This clone was counted once. The chain combines TRBV5-4 with TRBJ2-2; 10 bases align to TRBD1. With 5 bases clipped from V and 3 bases from J, the junction kept 4 bases outside the gene matches. In germline, CDR1 is SGHNT, CDR2 YYREEE (reference sequence). The CDR3 is 15 amino acids. The CDR3 spells CASRTGTGDTGELFF. The CDR3, as DNA: TGTGCCAGCAGGACCGGGACAGGGGACACCGGGGAGCTGTTTTTT.

This rearrangement joins TRBV7-2 to TRBJ2-1; weak D call: TRBD1 (5 bases). Trimming removed 0 bases from V and 0 bases from J, with 15 bases in between. The CDR3 length is 18 residues. CDR1 is SGHTA and CDR2 is FQGNSA in the germline V gene. CDR3 DNA: TGTGCCAGCAGCTTAGCGGCGACAGTGGCCTACTCCTACAATGAGCAGTTCTTC. It encodes CASSLAATVAYSYNEQFF.

The chain combines TRBV28 with TRBJ2-7; D might be TRBD1 (6 bases). Trimming left V 2 bases short and J 5 bases short, with 13 bases between. There are 14 residues in the CDR3. The germline V gene encodes CDR1 MDHEN and CDR2 SYDVKM. CDR3 residues: CASSLTGQSNEQYF. CDR3 in DNA: TGTGCCAGCAGTTTAACTGGACAGTCAAACGAGCAGTACTTC.

The V and J genes are TRBV6-5 and TRBJ1-1, with no clear D. The V end was cut by 7 bases, the J end by 4 bases, with 16 bases between. Germline CDR1 reads MNHEY; CDR2 reads SVGAGI. The CDR3 length is 14 residues. The CDR3: CASTPFRGSTEAFF. The CDR3 DNA sequence: TGTGCCAGCACCCCCTTTCGGGGATCCACTGAAGCTTTCTTT.

The V gene is TRBV5-1, the J gene TRBJ2-3; 9 bases map to TRBD1. The CDR3 runs 12 residues. With 5 bases clipped from V and 6 bases from J, the junction kept 1 base outside the gene matches. Germline V gene sequence: CDR1 SGHRS, CDR2 YFSETQ. CDR3 amino acids: CASRQGADTQYF. As DNA, the CDR3 is TGCGCCAGCAGACAGGGGGCGGATACGCAGTATTTT.

The chain recombines TRBV27 with TRBJ1-3; 8 positions match TRBD1. The trim removed 6 bases at V and 4 bases at J, leaving 5 bases unmatched. The CDR3 is 14 residues long. Germline CDR1 MNHEY, CDR2 SMNVEV (reference sequence). In DNA form, the CDR3 reads TGTGCCAGCAGGACAGGGGTGAGCGGAAACACCATATATTTT. It translates to CASRTGVSGNTIYF.

This chain joins TRBV21-1 and TRBJ1-5. TRBV21-1 is tagged as a pseudogene. The CDR3 extends over 16 amino acids. The CDR3 here is CASSKKGGGGGQPQHF. The DNA for the CDR3 is TGTGCCAGCAGCAAAAAGGGGGGAGGGGGAGGTCAGCCCCAGCATTTT.

This chain links TRBV20-1 with TRBJ1-1; the D gene is possibly TRBD1 (5 bases). Germline CDR1 and CDR2: DFQATT and SNEGSKA (reference sequence). This CDR3 has 15 amino acids. V was pared by 3 bases and J by 1 base, with 15 bases between. Here the CDR3 reads CSASRGNGGNTEAFF. The CDR3 region has the DNA TGCAGTGCTAGTCGAGGGAACGGGGGGAACACTGAAGCTTTCTTT.

V usage is TRBV27 and J usage is TRBJ2-7; D is possibly TRBD1 (6 bases). The germline V gene has CDR1 MNHEY and CDR2 SMNVEV (reference sequence). The V end lost 8 bases, the J end lost 5 bases, and 16 bases lay between the germline ends. The CDR3 sequence is 13 residues long. The DNA for the CDR3 is TGTGCCAGCCGTCAAACAGGGACCCACGAGCAGTACTTC. Protein sequence: CASRQTGTHEQYF.

As concerns this clone: Other nucleotide sequences from this sample produce the same CDR3. This chain links TRBV6-5 with TRBJ2-7, with 9 bases lining up with TRBD1. CDR1 and CDR2 from the germline V gene are MNHEY and SVGAGI. V dropped 6 bases and J dropped 1; count of bases not matched to a gene: 4. The CDR3 covers 14 residues. The CDR3 loop reads CASSLGQGSYEQYF. CDR3 nucleotides: TGTGCCAGCAGCCTGGGACAGGGTTCCTACGAGCAGTACTTC.